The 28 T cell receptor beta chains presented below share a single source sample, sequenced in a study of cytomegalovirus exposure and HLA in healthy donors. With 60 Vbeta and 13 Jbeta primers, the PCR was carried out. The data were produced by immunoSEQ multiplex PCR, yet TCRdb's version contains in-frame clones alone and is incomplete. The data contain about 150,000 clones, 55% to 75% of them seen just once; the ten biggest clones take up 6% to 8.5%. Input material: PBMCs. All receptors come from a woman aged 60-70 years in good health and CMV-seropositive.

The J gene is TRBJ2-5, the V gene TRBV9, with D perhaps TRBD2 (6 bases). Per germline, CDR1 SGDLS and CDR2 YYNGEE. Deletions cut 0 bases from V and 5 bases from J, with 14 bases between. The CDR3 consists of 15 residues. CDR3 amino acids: CASSVAPGELETQYF. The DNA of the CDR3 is TGTGCCAGCAGCGTAGCCCCGGGAGAACTGGAGACCCAGTACTTC.

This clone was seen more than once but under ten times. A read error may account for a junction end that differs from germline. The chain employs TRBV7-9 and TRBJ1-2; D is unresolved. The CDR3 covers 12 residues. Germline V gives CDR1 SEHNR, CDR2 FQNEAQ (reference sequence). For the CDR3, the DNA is TGTTCCAGCAGCTTAGGGCAGGATGGCTACACCTTC. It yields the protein CSSSLGQDGYTF. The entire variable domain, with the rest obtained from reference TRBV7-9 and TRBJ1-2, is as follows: DTGVSQNPRHKITKRGQNVTFRCDPISEHNRLYWYRQTLGQGPEFLTYFQNEAQLEKSRLLSDRFSAERPKGSFSTLEIQRTEQGDSAMYLCSSSLGQDGYTFGSGTRLTVV.

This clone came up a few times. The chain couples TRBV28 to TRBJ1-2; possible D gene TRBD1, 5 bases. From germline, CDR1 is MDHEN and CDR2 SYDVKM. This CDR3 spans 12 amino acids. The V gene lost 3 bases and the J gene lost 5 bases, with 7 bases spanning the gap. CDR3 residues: CASSFRQYGYTF. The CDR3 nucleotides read TGTGCCAGCAGTTTCCGACAGTATGGCTACACCTTC.

The CDR3: CASRLSGTANYGYTF. DNA for the CDR3: TGCGCCAGCAGATTATCCGGGACAGCTAACTATGGCTACACCTTC. The gene calls are TRBV5-1 and TRBJ1-2; the match to TRBD1 covers 7 bases. V shed 5 bases and J 0 bases; nucleotides not matched to a gene: 7. Germline lookup yields CDR1 SGHRS and CDR2 YFSETQ. CDR3 length equals 15 residues.

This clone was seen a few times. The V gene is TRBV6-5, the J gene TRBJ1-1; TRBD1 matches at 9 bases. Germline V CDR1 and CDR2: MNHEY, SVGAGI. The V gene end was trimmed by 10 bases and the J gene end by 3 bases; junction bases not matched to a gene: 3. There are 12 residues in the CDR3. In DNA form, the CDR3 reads TGTGCCACGTACAGGGGGCACACTGAAGCTTTCTTT. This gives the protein CATYRGHTEAFF.

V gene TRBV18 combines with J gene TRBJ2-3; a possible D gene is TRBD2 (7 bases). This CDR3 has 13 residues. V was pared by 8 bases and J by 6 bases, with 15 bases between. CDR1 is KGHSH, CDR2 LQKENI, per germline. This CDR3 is CASRGDITDTQYF. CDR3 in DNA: TGTGCCAGCCGGGGGGACATCACGGATACGCAGTATTTT.

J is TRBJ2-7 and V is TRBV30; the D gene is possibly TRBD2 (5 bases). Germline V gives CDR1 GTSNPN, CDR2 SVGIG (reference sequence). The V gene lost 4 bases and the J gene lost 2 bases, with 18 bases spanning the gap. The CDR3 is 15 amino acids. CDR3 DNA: TGTGCCTGGACCGACCCGGGAATCCCCCCCTACGAGCAGTACTTC. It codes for CAWTDPGIPPYEQYF.

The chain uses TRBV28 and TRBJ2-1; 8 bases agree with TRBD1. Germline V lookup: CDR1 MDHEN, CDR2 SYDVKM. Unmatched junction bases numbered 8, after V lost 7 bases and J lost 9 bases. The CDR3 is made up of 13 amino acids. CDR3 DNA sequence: TGTGCCAGCACTCTGACCGGACAGGGTGAGCAGTTCTTC. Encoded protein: CASTLTGQGEQFF.

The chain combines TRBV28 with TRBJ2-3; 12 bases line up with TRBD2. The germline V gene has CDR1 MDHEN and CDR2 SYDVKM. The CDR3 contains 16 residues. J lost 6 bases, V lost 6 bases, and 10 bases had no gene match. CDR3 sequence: CASRPLAGGPGDTQYF. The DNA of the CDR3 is TGTGCCAGCAGGCCGCTAGCGGGAGGGCCTGGGGATACGCAGTATTTT.

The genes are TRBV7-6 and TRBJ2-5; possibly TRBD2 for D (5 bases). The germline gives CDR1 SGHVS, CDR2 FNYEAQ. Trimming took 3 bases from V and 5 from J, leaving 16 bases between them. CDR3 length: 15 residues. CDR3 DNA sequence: TGTGCCAGCAGCTTCTTAGCGTCTGTCCCTGAGACCCAGTACTTC. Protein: CASSFLASVPETQYF.

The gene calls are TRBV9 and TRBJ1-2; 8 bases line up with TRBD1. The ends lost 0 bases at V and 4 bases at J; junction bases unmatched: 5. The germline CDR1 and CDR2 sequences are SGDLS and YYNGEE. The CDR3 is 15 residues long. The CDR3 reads CASSVEAGGFYGYTF. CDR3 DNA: TGTGCCAGCAGCGTAGAGGCAGGGGGCTTCTATGGCTACACCTTC.

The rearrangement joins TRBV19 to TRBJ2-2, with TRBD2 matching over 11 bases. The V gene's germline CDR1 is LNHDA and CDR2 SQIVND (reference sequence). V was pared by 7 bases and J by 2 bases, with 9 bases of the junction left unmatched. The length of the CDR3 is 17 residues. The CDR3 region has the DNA TGTGCCAGTACCTCAACTAGCGGGAGATTCAACACCGGGGAGCTGTTTTTT. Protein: CASTSTSGRFNTGELFF.

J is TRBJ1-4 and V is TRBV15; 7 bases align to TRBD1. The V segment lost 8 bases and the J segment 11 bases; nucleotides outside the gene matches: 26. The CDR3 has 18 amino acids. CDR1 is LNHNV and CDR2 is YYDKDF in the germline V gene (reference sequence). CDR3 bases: TGTGCCACCCAGGGACAGAAGAGCTATGAAACACCCGACGGGAAACTGTTTTTT. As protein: CATQGQKSYETPDGKLFF.

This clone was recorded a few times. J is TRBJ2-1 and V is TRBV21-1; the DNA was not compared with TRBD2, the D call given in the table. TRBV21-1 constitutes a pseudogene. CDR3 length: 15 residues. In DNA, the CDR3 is TGTGCCAGCAGCAAAGAACTAGCGGGTCCCAATGAGCAGTTCTTC. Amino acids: CASSKELAGPNEQFF.

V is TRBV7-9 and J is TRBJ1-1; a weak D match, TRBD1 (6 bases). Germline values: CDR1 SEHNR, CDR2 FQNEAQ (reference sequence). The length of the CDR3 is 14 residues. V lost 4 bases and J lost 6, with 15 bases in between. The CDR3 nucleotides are TGTGCCAGCAGCTACCTCAAACAGGGACCTGAAGCTTTCTTT. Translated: CASSYLKQGPEAFF.

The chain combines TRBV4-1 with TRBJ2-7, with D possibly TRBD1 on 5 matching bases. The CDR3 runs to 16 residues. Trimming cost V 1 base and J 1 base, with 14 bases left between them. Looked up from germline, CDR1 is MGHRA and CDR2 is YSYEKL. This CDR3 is CASSQAPTVKSYEQYF. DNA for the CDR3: TGCGCCAGCAGCCAAGCACCGACAGTAAAATCCTACGAGCAGTACTTC.

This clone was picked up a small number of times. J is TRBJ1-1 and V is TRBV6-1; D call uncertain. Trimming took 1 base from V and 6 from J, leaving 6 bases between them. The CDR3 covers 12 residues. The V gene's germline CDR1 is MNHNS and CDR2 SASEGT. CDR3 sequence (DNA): TGTGCCAGCAGTGAAGTTTACTCTGAAGCTTTCTTT. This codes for CASSEVYSEAFF.

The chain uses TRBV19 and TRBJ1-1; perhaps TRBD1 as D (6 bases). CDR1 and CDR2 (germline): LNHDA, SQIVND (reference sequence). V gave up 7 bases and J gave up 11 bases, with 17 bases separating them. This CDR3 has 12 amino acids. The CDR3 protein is CASTQGLKEAFF. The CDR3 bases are TGTGCCAGTACCCAGGGGCTAAAAGAGGCTTTCTTT.

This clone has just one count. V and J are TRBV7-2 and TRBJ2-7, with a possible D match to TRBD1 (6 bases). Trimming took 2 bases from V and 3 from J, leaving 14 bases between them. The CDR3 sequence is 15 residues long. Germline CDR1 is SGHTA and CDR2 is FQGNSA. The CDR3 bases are TGTGCCAGCAGCTTATCACAGGGTTTGGGCTACGAGCAGTACTTC. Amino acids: CASSLSQGLGYEQYF.

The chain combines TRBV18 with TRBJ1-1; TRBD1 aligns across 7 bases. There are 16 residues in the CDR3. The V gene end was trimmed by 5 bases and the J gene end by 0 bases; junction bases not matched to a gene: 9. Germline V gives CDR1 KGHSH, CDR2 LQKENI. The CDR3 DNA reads TGTGCCAGCTCAGCTCGACAGGGAGGTATGAACACTGAAGCTTTCTTT. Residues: CASSARQGGMNTEAFF.

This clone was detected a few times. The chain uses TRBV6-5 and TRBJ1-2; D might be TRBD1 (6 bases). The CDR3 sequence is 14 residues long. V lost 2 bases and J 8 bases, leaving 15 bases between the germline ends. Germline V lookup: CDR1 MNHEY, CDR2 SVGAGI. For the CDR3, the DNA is TGTGCCAGCAGTTACGACAGGCGAGTCTTAGGCTACACCTTC. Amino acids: CASSYDRRVLGYTF.

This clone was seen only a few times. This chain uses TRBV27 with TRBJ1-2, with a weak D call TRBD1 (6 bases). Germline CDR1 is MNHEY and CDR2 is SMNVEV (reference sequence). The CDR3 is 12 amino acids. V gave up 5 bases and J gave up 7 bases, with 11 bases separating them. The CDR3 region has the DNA TGTGCCAGCAGTAACAGGGCGGGTGGCTACACCTTC. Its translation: CASSNRAGGYTF.

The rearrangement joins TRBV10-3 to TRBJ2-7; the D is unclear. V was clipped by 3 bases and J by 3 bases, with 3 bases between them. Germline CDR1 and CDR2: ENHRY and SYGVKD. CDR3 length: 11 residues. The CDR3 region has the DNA TGTGCCATCAGTGACAACTACGAGCAGTACTTC. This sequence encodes CAISDNYEQYF.

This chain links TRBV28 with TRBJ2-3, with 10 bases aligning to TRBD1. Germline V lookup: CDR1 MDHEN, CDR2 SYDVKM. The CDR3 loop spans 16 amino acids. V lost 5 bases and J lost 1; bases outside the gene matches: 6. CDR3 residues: CASSTPGTGGTDTQYF. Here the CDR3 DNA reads TGTGCCAGCAGTACCCCCGGGACAGGGGGCACAGATACGCAGTATTTT. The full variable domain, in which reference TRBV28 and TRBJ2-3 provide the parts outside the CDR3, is DVKVTQSSRYLVKRTGEKVFLECVQDMDHENMFWYRQDPGLGLRLIYFSYDVKMKEKGDIPEGYSVSREKKERFSLILESASTNQTSMYLCASSTPGTGGTDTQYFGPGTRLTVL.

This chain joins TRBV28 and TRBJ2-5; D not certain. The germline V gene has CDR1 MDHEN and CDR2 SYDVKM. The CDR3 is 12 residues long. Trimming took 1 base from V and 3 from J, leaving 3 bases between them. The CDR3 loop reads CASSLFKETQYF. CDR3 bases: TGTGCCAGCAGTTTATTTAAAGAGACCCAGTACTTC.

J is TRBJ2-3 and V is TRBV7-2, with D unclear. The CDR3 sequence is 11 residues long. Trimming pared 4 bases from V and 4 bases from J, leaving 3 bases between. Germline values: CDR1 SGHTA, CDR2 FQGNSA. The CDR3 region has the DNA TGTGCCAGCAGCTCGGCAGATACGCAGTATTTT. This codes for CASSSADTQYF.

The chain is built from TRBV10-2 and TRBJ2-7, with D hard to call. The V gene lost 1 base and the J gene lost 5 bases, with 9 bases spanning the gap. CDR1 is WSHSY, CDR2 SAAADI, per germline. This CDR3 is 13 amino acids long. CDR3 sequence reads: CASSEFQRDEQYF. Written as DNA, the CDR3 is TGCGCCAGCAGTGAGTTCCAGCGTGACGAGCAGTACTTC.

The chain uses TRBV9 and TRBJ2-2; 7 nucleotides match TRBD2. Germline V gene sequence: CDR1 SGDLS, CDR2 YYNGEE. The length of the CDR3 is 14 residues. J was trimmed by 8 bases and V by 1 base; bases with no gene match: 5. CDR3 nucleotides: TGTGCCAGCAGCGTATCTAGCGGTACTGGGGAGCTGTTTTTT. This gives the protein CASSVSSGTGELFF. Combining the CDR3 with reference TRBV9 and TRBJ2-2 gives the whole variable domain DSGVTQTPKHLITATGQRVTLRCSPRSGDLSVYWYQQSLDQGLQFLIQYYNGEERAKGNILERFSAQQFPDLHSELNLSSLELGDSALYFCASSVSSGTGELFFGEGSRLTVL.